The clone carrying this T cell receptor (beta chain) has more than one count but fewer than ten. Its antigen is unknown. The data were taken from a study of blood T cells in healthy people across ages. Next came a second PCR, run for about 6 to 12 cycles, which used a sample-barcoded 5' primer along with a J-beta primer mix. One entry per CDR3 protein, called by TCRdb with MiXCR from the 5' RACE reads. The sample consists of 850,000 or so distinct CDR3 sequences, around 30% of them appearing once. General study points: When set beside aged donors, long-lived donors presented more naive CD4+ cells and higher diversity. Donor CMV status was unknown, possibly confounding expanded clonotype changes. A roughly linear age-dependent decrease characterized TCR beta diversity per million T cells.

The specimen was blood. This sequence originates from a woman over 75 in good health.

CDR3 sequence reads: CASSLRTGLAEAFF. The CDR3 coding sequence is TGTGCCAGCAGTCTACGGACAGGGCTCGCTGAAGCTTTCTTT. The rearrangement uses TRBV6-6 and TRBJ1-1; 8 positions agree with TRBD1. The CDR3 loop spans 14 amino acids. Germline V CDR1 and CDR2: MNHNY, SVGAGI (reference sequence). The J segment lost 6 bases and the V segment lost 5 bases, leaving 8 bases of the junction unmatched.